A single sample is the source of the 9 T cell receptor beta chains below, sequenced in a study of T-cell reconstitution after alpha-beta-depleted transplantation in children. The authors prepared the TCRbeta library with unique molecular identifiers. In TCRdb, the PCR reads were re-called with MiXCR into one record per CDR3 protein. Of about 250,000 distinct CDR3 sequences listed, 20% to 30% are singletons. This material consisted of PBMCs, mostly from graft donor cells, taken 360 days after TCRalphabeta/CD19-depleted stem cell transplant. These TCRs come from a female patient aged 2-9 years who had a stem cell transplant for congenital amegakaryocytic thrombocytopenia, so the T cells may come from the graft donor.

The V call is TRBV20-1, the J call TRBJ2-5, with TRBD2 matching over 8 bases. Germline values: CDR1 DFQATT, CDR2 SNEGSKA (reference sequence). V gave up 2 bases and J gave up 5 bases; unmatched junction bases: 7. The CDR3 has 14 residues. CDR3 coding DNA: TGCAGTGCTAGATTCGCGGGGGGCCGGGAGACCCAGTACTTC. Its protein is CSARFAGGRETQYF.

Ten or more counts support this clonotype. The chain combines TRBV15 with TRBJ1-4; D is undetermined. V was shortened by 3 bases and J by 4 bases, with 9 bases between the two germline ends. Germline CDR1 is LNHNV and CDR2 is YYDKDF (reference sequence). The CDR3 spans 14 residues. The CDR3 loop reads CATSSERRNEKLFF. The DNA for the CDR3 is TGTGCCACCAGCAGCGAAAGACGTAATGAAAAACTGTTTTTT.

This chain connects TRBV28 to TRBJ1-1; no clear D. CDR3 length: 14 amino acids. Germline V gene data show CDR1 as MDHEN and CDR2 as SYDVKM. V lost 7 bases and J 3 bases, leaving 15 bases between the germline ends. Here the CDR3 DNA reads TGTGCCAGCATACTGGGTGCTTCGTACACTGAAGCTTTCTTT. Residues: CASILGASYTEAFF.

This clonotype showed up just a few times. V and J are TRBV20-1 and TRBJ2-1; D is perhaps TRBD2 (6 bases). Trimming cost V 4 bases and J 7 bases, with 17 bases left between them. There are 14 residues in the CDR3. Germline CDR1 is DFQATT and CDR2 is SNEGSKA (reference sequence). Here the CDR3 reads CSATFAGLANEQFF. DNA of the CDR3: TGCAGTGCTACCTTCGCGGGGCTAGCTAATGAGCAGTTCTTC.

The chain has TRBV12-3 or TRBV12-4 and TRBJ1-2; D possibly corresponds to TRBD1 (5 bases). V gave up 4 bases and J gave up 0 bases, with 9 bases separating them. The CDR3 sequence is 14 residues long. The CDR3 here is CASSYGQANYGYTF. CDR3 nucleotide sequence: TGTGCCAGCAGTTATGGACAAGCTAACTATGGCTACACCTTC.

The gene calls are TRBV4-3 and TRBJ2-2; D ambiguous. Germline V gene data show CDR1 as LGHNA and CDR2 as YSLEER. The CDR3 covers 15 residues. Trimming took off 2 bases at V and 0 bases at J, with 7 bases between the two ends. The CDR3 bases are TGCGCCAGCAGCCAATCTCCCACGAACACCGGGGAGCTGTTTTTT. It encodes CASSQSPTNTGELFF.

This clonotype occurred once. The chain recombines TRBV7-3 with TRBJ2-3; D is uncertain. V was shortened by 5 bases and J by 11 bases, with 8 bases between the two germline ends. Germline V gene lookup returns CDR1 SGHTA and CDR2 FQGTGA. CDR3 length: 10 residues. Written as DNA, the CDR3 is TGTGCCAGCAGCGCTTCGAAGCAGTATTTT. Translating it yields CASSASKQYF.

This clonotype has a count of ten or more. The chain employs TRBV12-3 or TRBV12-4 and TRBJ2-4; D is unresolved. V was pared by 5 bases and J by 0 bases, with 11 bases between. The CDR3 loop spans 15 amino acids. DNA of the CDR3: TGTGCCAGCAGTCCTAGAAGGGAAGCCAAAAACATTCAGTACTTC. Protein: CASSPRREAKNIQYF.

The V gene is TRBV10-3, the J gene TRBJ1-5, with 7 nucleotides matching TRBD1. CDR3 size: 13 residues. The V segment lost 8 bases and the J segment 4 bases; nucleotides outside the gene matches: 5. Germline CDR1 ENHRY, CDR2 SYGVKD. CDR3 protein: CAIGDRPNQPQHF. CDR3 DNA sequence: TGTGCCATCGGGGACAGACCTAATCAGCCCCAGCATTTT.